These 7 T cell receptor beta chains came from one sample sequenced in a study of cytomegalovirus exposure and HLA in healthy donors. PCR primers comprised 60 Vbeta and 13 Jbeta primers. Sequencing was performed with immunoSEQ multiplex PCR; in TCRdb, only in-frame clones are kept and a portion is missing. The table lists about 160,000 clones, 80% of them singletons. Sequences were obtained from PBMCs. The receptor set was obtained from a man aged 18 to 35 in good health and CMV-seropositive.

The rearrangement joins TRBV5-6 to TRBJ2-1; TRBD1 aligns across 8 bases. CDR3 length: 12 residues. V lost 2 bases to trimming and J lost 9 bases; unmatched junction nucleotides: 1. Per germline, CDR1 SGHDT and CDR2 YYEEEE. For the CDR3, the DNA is TGTGCCAGCAGCTTCAGGGGGCGTGAGCAGTTCTTC. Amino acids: CASSFRGREQFF.

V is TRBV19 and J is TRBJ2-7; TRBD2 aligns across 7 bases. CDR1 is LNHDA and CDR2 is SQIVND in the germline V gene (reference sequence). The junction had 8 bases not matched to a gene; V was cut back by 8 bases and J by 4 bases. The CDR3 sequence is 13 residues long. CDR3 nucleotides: TGTGCCAGTGCCACTGTGGGGGGGTACGAGCAGTACTTC. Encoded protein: CASATVGGYEQYF.

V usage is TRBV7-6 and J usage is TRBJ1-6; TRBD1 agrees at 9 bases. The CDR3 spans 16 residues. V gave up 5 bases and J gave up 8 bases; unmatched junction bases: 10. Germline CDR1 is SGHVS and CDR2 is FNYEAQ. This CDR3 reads CASSRRDRELHSPLHF. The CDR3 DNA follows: TGTGCCAGCAGCCGCCGGGACAGGGAACTACATTCACCCCTCCACTTT.

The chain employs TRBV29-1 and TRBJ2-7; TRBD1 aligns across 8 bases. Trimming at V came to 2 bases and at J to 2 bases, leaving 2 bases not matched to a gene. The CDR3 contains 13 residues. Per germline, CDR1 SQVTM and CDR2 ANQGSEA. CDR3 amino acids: CSVEQGQAYEQYF. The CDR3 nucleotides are TGCAGCGTTGAACAGGGACAGGCCTACGAGCAGTACTTC.

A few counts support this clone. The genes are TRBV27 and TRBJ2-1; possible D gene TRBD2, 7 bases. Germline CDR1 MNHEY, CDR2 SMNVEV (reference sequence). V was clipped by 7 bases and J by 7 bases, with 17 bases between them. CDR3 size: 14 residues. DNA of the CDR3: TGTGCCAGCACCCCTGGGGGGGCGGGAAATGAGCAGTTCTTC. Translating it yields CASTPGGAGNEQFF.

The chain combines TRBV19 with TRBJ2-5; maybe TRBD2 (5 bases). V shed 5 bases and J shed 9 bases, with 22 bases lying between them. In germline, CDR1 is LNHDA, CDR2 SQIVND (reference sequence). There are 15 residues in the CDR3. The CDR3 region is CASSPRRLATGAQYF. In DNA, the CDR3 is TGTGCCAGTAGTCCTCGTCGGCTAGCCACTGGGGCCCAGTACTTC.

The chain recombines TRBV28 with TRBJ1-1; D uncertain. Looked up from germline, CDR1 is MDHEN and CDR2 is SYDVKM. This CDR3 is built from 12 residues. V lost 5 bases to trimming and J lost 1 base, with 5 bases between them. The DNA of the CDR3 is TGTGCCAGCAGTCCGTGGAACACTGAAGCTTTCTTT. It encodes CASSPWNTEAFF.